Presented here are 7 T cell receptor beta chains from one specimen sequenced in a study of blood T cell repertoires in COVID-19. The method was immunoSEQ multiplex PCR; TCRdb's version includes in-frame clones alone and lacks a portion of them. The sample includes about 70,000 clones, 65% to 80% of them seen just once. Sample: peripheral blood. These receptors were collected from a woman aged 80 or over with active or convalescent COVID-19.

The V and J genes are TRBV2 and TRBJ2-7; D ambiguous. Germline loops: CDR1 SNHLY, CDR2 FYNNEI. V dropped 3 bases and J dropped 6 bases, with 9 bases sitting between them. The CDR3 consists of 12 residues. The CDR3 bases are TGTGCCAGCAGTGACTTTGCAGGCGAGCAGTACTTC. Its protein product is CASSDFAGEQYF. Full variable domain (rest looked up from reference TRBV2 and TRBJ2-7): EPEVTQTPSHQVTQMGQEVILRCVPISNHLYFYWYRQILGQKVEFLVSFYNNEISEKSEIFDDQFSVERPDGSNFTLKIRSTKLEDSAMYFCASSDFAGEQYFGPGTRLTVT.

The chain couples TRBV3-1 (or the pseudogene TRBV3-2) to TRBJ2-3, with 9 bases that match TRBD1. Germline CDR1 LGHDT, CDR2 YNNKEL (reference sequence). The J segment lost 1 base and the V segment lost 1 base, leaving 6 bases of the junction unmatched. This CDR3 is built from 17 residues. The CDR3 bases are TGTGCCAGCAGCCAAGGGGTACAGGGGGCCGGCACAGATACGCAGTATTTT. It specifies CASSQGVQGAGTDTQYF.

CDR3: CSVDTGGNTGELFF. DNA for the CDR3: TGCAGCGTTGACACCGGGGGGAACACCGGGGAGCTGTTTTTT. The rearrangement joins TRBV29-1 to TRBJ2-2, with D possibly TRBD2 on 6 matching bases. CDR1 and CDR2 from the germline V gene are SQVTM and ANQGSEA. Trimming pared 3 bases from V and 1 base from J, leaving 9 bases between. The CDR3 is made up of 14 amino acids.

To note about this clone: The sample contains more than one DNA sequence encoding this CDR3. CDR3 coding DNA: TGCGCCAGCAGCTTGACTGGACTAGCGGGGCAAGAGACCCAGTACTTC. Encoded protein: CASSLTGLAGQETQYF. The J gene is TRBJ2-5, the V gene TRBV5-1; 12 bases map to TRBD2. The J segment lost 2 bases and the V segment lost 1 base, leaving 3 bases of the junction unmatched. Germline V gene lookup returns CDR1 SGHRS and CDR2 YFSETQ. The CDR3 contains 16 residues.

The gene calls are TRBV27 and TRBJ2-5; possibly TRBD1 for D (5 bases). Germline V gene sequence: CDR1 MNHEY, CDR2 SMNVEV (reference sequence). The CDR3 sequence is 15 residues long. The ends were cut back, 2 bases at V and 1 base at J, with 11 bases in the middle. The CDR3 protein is CASSLGQGSQETQYF. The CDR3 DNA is TGTGCCAGCAGTTTAGGGCAGGGTAGCCAAGAGACCCAGTACTTC.

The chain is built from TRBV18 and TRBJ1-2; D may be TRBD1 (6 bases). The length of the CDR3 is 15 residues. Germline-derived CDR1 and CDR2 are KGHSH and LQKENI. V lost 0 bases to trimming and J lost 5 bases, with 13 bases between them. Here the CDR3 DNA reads TGTGCCAGCTCACCACCAACAGGGAAAAATTATGGCTACACCTTC. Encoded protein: CASSPPTGKNYGYTF. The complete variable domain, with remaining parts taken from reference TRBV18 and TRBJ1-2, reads NAGVMQNPRHLVRRRGQEARLRCSPMKGHSHVYWYRQLPEEGLKFMVYLQKENIIDESGMPKERFSAEFPKEGPSILRIQQVVRGDSAAYFCASSPPTGKNYGYTFGSGTRLTVV.

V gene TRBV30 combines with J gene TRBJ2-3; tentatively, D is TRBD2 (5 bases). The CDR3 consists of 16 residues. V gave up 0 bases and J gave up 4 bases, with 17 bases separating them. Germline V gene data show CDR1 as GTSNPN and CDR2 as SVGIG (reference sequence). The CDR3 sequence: CAWSVPPAGGADTQYF. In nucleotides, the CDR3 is TGTGCCTGGAGTGTACCTCCGGCGGGTGGGGCAGATACGCAGTATTTT. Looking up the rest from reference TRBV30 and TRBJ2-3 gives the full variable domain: SQTIHQWPATLVQPVGSPLSLECTVEGTSNPNLYWYRQAAGRGLQLLFYSVGIGQISSEVPQNLSASRPQDRQFILSSKKLLLSDSGFYLCAWSVPPAGGADTQYFGPGTRLTVL.